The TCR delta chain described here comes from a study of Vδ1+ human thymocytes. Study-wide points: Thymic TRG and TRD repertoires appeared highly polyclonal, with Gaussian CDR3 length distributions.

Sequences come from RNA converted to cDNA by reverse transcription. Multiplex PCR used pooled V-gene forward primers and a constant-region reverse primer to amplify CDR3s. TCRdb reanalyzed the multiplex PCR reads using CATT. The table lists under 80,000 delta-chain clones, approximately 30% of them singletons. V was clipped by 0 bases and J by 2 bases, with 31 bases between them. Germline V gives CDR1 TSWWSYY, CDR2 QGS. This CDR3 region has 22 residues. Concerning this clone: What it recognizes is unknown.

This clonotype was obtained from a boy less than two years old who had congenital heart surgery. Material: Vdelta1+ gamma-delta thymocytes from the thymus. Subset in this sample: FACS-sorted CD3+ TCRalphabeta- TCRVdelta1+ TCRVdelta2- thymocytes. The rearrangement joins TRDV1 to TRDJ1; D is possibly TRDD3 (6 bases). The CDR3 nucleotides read TGTGCTCTTGGGGAACTAAGGCACCTCCTTAGGGGGAGTGTGGTGGGGACCGATAAACTCATCTTT. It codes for CALGELRHLLRGSVVGTDKLIF.